This TCR beta chain was identified in a study of response to subunit inactivated influenza vaccine. TCRdb re-called the RT-PCR reads with MiXCR, one entry per CDR3 protein. This sample has 710,000 or so distinct CDR3 sequences, with around a sixth found just once. This clonotype was counted a few times. Its antigen remains unknown. Overall study results and limits: The authors put forward the suggestion that each seasonal influenza vaccination may bring in only a limited number of new T cells.

Germline lookup yields CDR1 MNHEY and CDR2 SMNVEV (reference sequence). CDR3 length: 17 residues. V trimming: 1 base; J trimming: 3 bases; junction bases outside the gene matches: 8. The chain employs TRBV27 and TRBJ2-3; 9 bases align to TRBD2. The TCR comes from a man aged 45-65 years who received an inactivated influenza vaccine. Sample: PBMCs from blood, taken 12 days after vaccination. CDR3 protein: CASSLYTSGGRTDTQYF. The CDR3 bases are TGTGCCAGCAGTTTATACACGAGCGGGGGGAGGACAGATACGCAGTATTTT.